This T cell receptor beta chain was identified in a study of Ad26.COV2.S vaccination and SARS-CoV-2 variants. Study-wide background: Intramuscular Ad26.COV2.S doses were given once or twice, 56 days apart. Study outcomes and limitations: Substantial post-vaccination breadth of spike-specific CD8+ and CD4+ T cell responses was reported.

As for this clone: Its antigen is currently unknown.

Treatment reported: roughly 19 received Ad26.COV2.S at low or high dose, single or two shots; about 5 received placebo; per-sample allocation not given. Day 63 following the first vaccine or placebo injection was when the samples were taken. The repertoire was sequenced with immunoSEQ multiplex PCR; TCRdb's copy has only in-frame clones and lacks some. The data show 350,000 to 400,000 clones, with 70% to 90% seen just once and 3.5% held by the top ten. V lost 0 bases to trimming and J lost 11 bases, with 13 bases between them. Germline V gives CDR1 MNHEY, CDR2 SMNVEV (reference sequence). This CDR3 comprises 13 residues.

The receptor comes from a person between 18 and 60 years old who received the Ad26.COV2.S COVID-19 vaccine or a placebo. The chain has TRBV27 and TRBJ1-1; D not resolved. The specimen was peripheral blood, collected in a trial of Ad26.COV2.S vaccine versus placebo. In nucleotides, the CDR3 is TGTGCCAGCAGTTTATCGATTGCGGGGAATGCTTTCTTT. Encoded protein: CASSLSIAGNAFF.